The sequence of this T cell receptor beta chain was determined in a study of cytomegalovirus exposure and HLA in healthy donors. Study outcomes and limitations: In vitro work confirmed that a few CMV-associated chains recognize CMV antigens. The study flagged some 170 TCR beta chains as cytomegalovirus-associated.

In regard to this clone: Its antigen is as yet unknown.

The CDR3 consists of 14 residues. The germline V gene has CDR1 MNHEY and CDR2 SVGAGI. After removal of 7 bases from V and 3 bases from J, the junction contained 6 bases not matched to a gene. Assay: immunoSEQ multiplex PCR; the TCRdb copy retains only in-frame clones and omits some. In the table there are 130,000 or so clones, about nine tenths of which are singletons. The genes are TRBV6-5 and TRBJ1-2; TRBD1 matches at 9 bases. This TCR was sampled from a man aged 25 to 40 in good health and CMV-seronegative. Sequencing used PBMCs. The CDR3 region is CASNPGQGYYGYTF. CDR3 nucleotide sequence: TGTGCCAGCAACCCGGGACAGGGATACTATGGCTACACCTTC.